The 17 T cell receptor beta chains presented below share a single source sample, sequenced in a study of T-cell memory formation after mild COVID-19. TCRdb re-analysed the 5' RACE reads in MiXCR, keeping a single row per CDR3 protein. The sample has approximately 400,000 distinct CDR3 sequences, approximately 19% seen once. The sample comprised PBMCs or a T cell subset sorted from them (not recorded which). These receptors all come from a young man who had mild COVID-19 (a few samples of this study predate the infection). Cell type and time point are not known.

This clonotype was seen a few times. J is TRBJ2-7 and V is TRBV6-5; D remains ambiguous. V lost 10 bases to trimming and J lost 2 bases, with 15 bases between them. CDR1 is MNHEY, CDR2 SVGAGI, per germline. The CDR3 has 13 residues. DNA of the CDR3: TGTGCCACCCTCTCGGGCCTAACCTACGAGCAGTACTTC. Protein sequence: CATLSGLTYEQYF.

The CDR3 loop reads CASSLLQGGRTEAFF. DNA for the CDR3: TGTGCCAGCAGTTTATTACAGGGCGGTCGGACTGAAGCTTTCTTT. The V call is TRBV12-3 or TRBV12-4, the J call TRBJ1-1, with TRBD1 as a possible D gene (6 bases). The ends were cut back, 2 bases at V and 5 bases at J, with 15 bases in the middle. This CDR3 spans 15 amino acids.

This clonotype was seen only a few times. CDR3 nucleotides: TGTGCCAGCAGCTTAATCGTAGAGAACACTGAAGCTTTCTTT. Amino acids: CASSLIVENTEAFF. This sequence joins TRBV7-9 and TRBJ1-1; no definite D call. The CDR3 is made up of 14 amino acids. Germline assignment: CDR1 SEHNR and CDR2 FQNEAQ (reference sequence). V lost 2 bases and J 1 base, leaving 8 bases between the germline ends.

This clonotype was observed a few times. V gene TRBV7-7 combines with J gene TRBJ2-2, with TRBD1 as a possible D gene (6 bases). The CDR3 is 15 amino acids. Trimming cost V 5 bases and J 6 bases, with 16 bases left between them. Germline CDR1 is SSHAT and CDR2 is FNYEAQ (reference sequence). Here the CDR3 reads CASSPLTGLAGELFF. The CDR3 coding sequence is TGTGCCAGCAGCCCACTAACAGGGCTCGCCGGGGAGCTGTTTTTT.

This clonotype was seen only a few times. The chain combines TRBV14 with TRBJ2-3; D not resolved. The CDR3 consists of 16 residues. Trimming removed 2 bases at V and 0 bases at J, with 12 bases between. Germline lookup yields CDR1 SGHDN and CDR2 FVKESK. The CDR3: CASSQCESCSTDTQYF. In DNA form, the CDR3 reads TGTGCCAGCAGCCAATGTGAATCGTGTAGCACAGATACGCAGTATTTT. Filled out from reference TRBV14 and TRBJ2-3, the complete variable domain reads EAGVTQFPSHSVIEKGQTVTLRCDPISGHDNLYWYRRVMGKEIKFLLHFVKESKQDESGMPNNRFLAERTGGTYSTLKVQPAELEDSGVYFCASSQCESCSTDTQYFGPGTRLTVL.

This clonotype was detected a few times. The V gene is TRBV4-1, the J gene TRBJ2-5; TRBD2 might be the D (6 bases). Trimming removed 4 bases at V and 2 bases at J, with 11 bases between. Per the germline V gene, CDR1 is MGHRA and CDR2 is YSYEKL. The CDR3 is 14 amino acids. CDR3 in amino acids: CASSRLERQETQYF. In DNA form, the CDR3 reads TGCGCCAGCAGCCGACTAGAGAGACAAGAGACCCAGTACTTC.

This clonotype was picked up a small number of times. The chain couples TRBV5-1 to TRBJ2-7; D unresolved. The CDR3 consists of 14 residues. The V gene's germline CDR1 is SGHRS and CDR2 YFSETQ. V dropped 4 bases and J dropped 6 bases, with 17 bases sitting between them. CDR3 residues: CASSTRPTAREQYF. The CDR3 nucleotides read TGCGCCAGCAGCACTCGGCCCACAGCACGCGAGCAGTACTTC.

V is TRBV5-1 and J is TRBJ2-5; 9 nucleotides align to TRBD1. V lost 4 bases and J lost 5; bases outside the gene matches: 9. The CDR3 totals 15 residues. The germline gives CDR1 SGHRS, CDR2 YFSETQ. The CDR3 nucleotides are TGCGCCAGCAGCACCGTACGACAGGGGGGCGAGACCCAGTACTTC. This translates into CASSTVRQGGETQYF.

This chain joins TRBV6-5 and TRBJ1-2; no firm D call. V lost 4 bases and J lost 6, with 15 bases in between. The CDR3 is made up of 14 amino acids. Germline V gene sequence: CDR1 MNHEY, CDR2 SVGAGI. CDR3 region: CASSSVRRMDGYTF. DNA of the CDR3: TGTGCCAGCAGTTCTGTCAGGCGGATGGATGGCTACACCTTC.

This clonotype has only a few counts. This chain uses TRBV5-1 with TRBJ2-5; TRBD2 agrees at 12 bases. The CDR3 consists of 15 residues. The germline V gene has CDR1 SGHRS and CDR2 YFSETQ. Losses at the gene ends were 5 bases for V and 2 bases for J; bases not matched to a gene: 4. For the CDR3, the DNA is TGCGCCAGCAGGACCGGGACTAGCGGGCAAGAGACCCAGTACTTC. The encoded protein is CASRTGTSGQETQYF.

This chain links TRBV12-3 or TRBV12-4 with TRBJ2-2, with D perhaps TRBD1 or TRBD2 (5 bases each). The CDR3 is 14 residues long. Trimming stripped 6 bases from V and 8 bases from J, with 16 bases between. This CDR3 reads CASRNRENRGELFF. DNA of the CDR3: TGTGCCAGCAGGAACCGGGAAAACAGGGGGGAGCTGTTTTTT.

The CDR3 region is CASSPLAGGSNEQFF. The CDR3 bases are TGCGCCAGCAGCCCGCTAGCGGGGGGGAGCAATGAGCAGTTCTTC. This chain connects TRBV5-1 to TRBJ2-1; 12 bases map to TRBD2. The CDR3 has 15 residues. The V segment lost 4 bases and the J segment 6 bases; nucleotides outside the gene matches: 5. The V gene's germline CDR1 is SGHRS and CDR2 YFSETQ.

V is TRBV7-3 and J is TRBJ2-3; no clear D gene. Germline loops: CDR1 SGHTA, CDR2 FQGTGA. V was trimmed by 5 bases and J by 0 bases, leaving 6 bases between them. The CDR3 runs 13 residues. CDR3 in amino acids: CASSRISTDTQYF. The CDR3 DNA sequence: TGTGCCAGCAGCCGGATTAGCACAGATACGCAGTATTTT.

The chain recombines TRBV18 with TRBJ2-3; 8 nucleotides agree with TRBD1. V shed 3 bases and J 4 bases; nucleotides not matched to a gene: 9. There are 16 residues in the CDR3. The V gene's germline CDR1 is KGHSH and CDR2 LQKENI. CDR3 nucleotides: TGTGCCAGCTCACCTAGTGCAGGGGGCATCGCAGATACGCAGTATTTT. Its protein product is CASSPSAGGIADTQYF.

This clonotype was seen a handful of times. This sequence joins TRBV5-1 and TRBJ2-5; possible D gene TRBD1, 5 bases. The CDR3 has 13 residues. The germline V gene encodes CDR1 SGHRS and CDR2 YFSETQ. V lost 3 bases and J 3 bases, leaving 9 bases between the germline ends. The chain's CDR3 is CASSSPDKETQYF. In DNA form, the CDR3 reads TGCGCCAGCAGCTCACCGGACAAAGAGACCCAGTACTTC.

The chain combines TRBV7-9 with TRBJ2-2; TRBD1 matches at 8 bases. J gave up 4 bases and V 6 bases, and 10 bases lay outside the gene matches. The CDR3 consists of 16 residues. Germline-derived CDR1 and CDR2 are SEHNR and FQNEAQ (reference sequence). CDR3 protein: CASRPDRGESTGELFF. CDR3 nucleotide sequence: TGTGCCAGCAGACCAGACAGGGGCGAGAGCACCGGGGAGCTGTTTTTT.

The sample holds a few counts of this clonotype. This chain links TRBV7-3 with TRBJ2-2; 7 bases agree with TRBD2. Germline values: CDR1 SGHTA, CDR2 FQGTGA. There are 15 residues in the CDR3. With V trimmed by 3 bases and J by 1 base, 2 bases remained unmatched. CDR3 in DNA: TGTGCCAGCAGCTTGAGGACTAGGAACACCGGGGAGCTGTTTTTT. Its translation: CASSLRTRNTGELFF. The full variable domain, in which reference TRBV7-3 and TRBJ2-2 provide the parts outside the CDR3, is GAGVSQTPSNKVTEKGKYVELRCDPISGHTALYWYRQSLGQGPEFLIYFQGTGAADDSGLPNDRFFAVRPEGSVSTLKIQRTERGDSAVYLCASSLRTRNTGELFFGEGSRLTVL.